This record covers a single T cell receptor beta chain. Its matching antigen is unknown. The germline V gene encodes CDR1 SGHRS and CDR2 YFSETQ. Trimming stripped 0 bases from V and 1 base from J, with 14 bases between. The CDR3 length is 17 residues. Full-length variable regions came from constant-region reverse primers plus semi-nested Nested Universal Primer A PCR. TCRdb re-analysed the 5' RACE reads in MiXCR, keeping a single row per CDR3 protein. The sample records 55,000 to 70,000 distinct CDR3 sequences, about 28% being singletons. General observations from the study: The larger-cohort validation was restricted to a single TCR beta V-J rearrangement rather than whole repertoires. Tumor Treg TCRs overlapped most with tumor naive CD4+ cells.

CD4+CD45RO+CD25- cells were isolated as memory CD4+ T cells. The rearrangement joins TRBV5-1 to TRBJ1-3, with D possibly TRBD1 on 6 matching bases. The clonotype was recovered from a female donor with breast cancer. Sequencing used tumor-infiltrating memory CD4+ T cells sorted from the breast tumor. Subset denoted: memory CD4+ T cells, CD4+CD45RO+CD25-. The CDR3 DNA follows: TGCGCCAGCAGCTTGGGGACAGCTCTGGGGTCTGGAAACACCATATATTTT. It encodes CASSLGTALGSGNTIYF.